The 22 T cell receptor beta chains below all came from one sample that was sequenced in a study of blood T cell repertoires in COVID-19. The table came from immunoSEQ multiplex PCR; TCRdb's copy has only in-frame clones and leaves some out. The sample lists 130,000 to 150,000 clones; just under 85% were seen once. Sequenced sample: peripheral blood. The source is a woman aged 40 to 49 with active or convalescent COVID-19.

For the CDR3, the DNA is TGTGCCAGCAGCTCACACATACGTGATGGCTACACCTTC. Translation: CASSSHIRDGYTF. The V gene is TRBV7-9, the J gene TRBJ1-2; the D is unclear. Trimming left V 4 bases short and J 6 bases short, with 12 bases between. The CDR3 has 13 residues. CDR1 is SEHNR, CDR2 FQNEAQ, per germline (reference sequence).

V and J are TRBV5-6 and TRBJ1-3; D gene unclear. The CDR3 extends over 16 amino acids. V shed 4 bases and J shed 0 bases, with 14 bases lying between them. CDR1 and CDR2 from the germline V gene are SGHDT and YYEEEE. The CDR3: CASSPGSVISGNTIYF. CDR3 DNA sequence: TGTGCCAGCAGCCCGGGTTCTGTCATCTCTGGAAACACCATATATTTT. Drawing the rest from reference TRBV5-6 and TRBJ1-3, the complete variable domain is DAGVTQSPTHLIKTRGQQVTLRCSPKSGHDTVSWYQQALGQGPQFIFQYYEEEERQRGNFPDRFSGHQFPNYSSELNVNALLLGDSALYLCASSPGSVISGNTIYFGEGSWLTVV.

V is TRBV7-9 and J is TRBJ2-1, with TRBD1 matching over 8 bases. Germline assignment: CDR1 SEHNR and CDR2 FQNEAQ (reference sequence). The CDR3 length is 15 residues. The trim removed 1 base at V and 2 bases at J, leaving 1 base unmatched. The chain's CDR3 is CASSLVRGPYNEQFF. Written as DNA, the CDR3 is TGTGCCAGCAGCTTAGTCAGGGGGCCCTACAATGAGCAGTTCTTC.

The V gene is TRBV28, the J gene TRBJ1-2; 8 bases map to TRBD1. Germline assignment: CDR1 MDHEN and CDR2 SYDVKM. J gave up 4 bases and V 5 bases, and 9 bases lay outside the gene matches. The CDR3 covers 15 residues. The CDR3 DNA sequence: TGTGCCAGCAGTCTCCGGGACAGGAACTTCTATGGCTACACCTTC. Translating gives CASSLRDRNFYGYTF.

J is TRBJ2-2 and V is TRBV27, with 9 bases that match TRBD1. The CDR3 totals 15 residues. V dropped 7 bases and J dropped 6; count of bases not matched to a gene: 9. Germline V gene data show CDR1 as MNHEY and CDR2 as SMNVEV (reference sequence). For the CDR3, the DNA is TGTGCCAGCAAATTATCCGACAGGGGGGCCGGGGAGCTGTTTTTT. It yields the protein CASKLSDRGAGELFF.

The chain employs TRBV14 and TRBJ1-1; D is unclear. The CDR3 totals 12 residues. The germline V gene has CDR1 SGHDN and CDR2 FVKESK. Deletions cut 4 bases from V and 7 bases from J, with 10 bases between. CDR3 coding DNA: TGTGCCAGCAGCCTCAGACAAGGTGAAGCTTTCTTT. As protein: CASSLRQGEAFF.

The chain carries TRBV6-5 and TRBJ1-1, with a tentative D call TRBD1 (5 bases). CDR1 is MNHEY, CDR2 SVGAGI, per germline. The CDR3 sequence is 14 residues long. V was cut by 8 bases and J by 1 base, with 14 bases left in between. Written as DNA, the CDR3 is TGTGCCAGCCGAAGAGGTCAGGGGAACACTGAAGCTTTCTTT. Encoded protein: CASRRGQGNTEAFF.

The genes are TRBV19 and TRBJ1-5; 7 nucleotides match TRBD1. There are 15 residues in the CDR3. Trimming took 7 bases from V and 4 from J; bases not matched to a gene: 10. Germline V gene data show CDR1 as LNHDA and CDR2 as SQIVND (reference sequence). CDR3 in DNA: TGTGCCAGTACCCCTTACAGGGGTGGAAATCAGCCCCAGCATTTT. Translation: CASTPYRGGNQPQHF.

The rearrangement links TRBV4-1 to TRBJ1-2; TRBD1 aligns across 8 bases. The germline CDR1 and CDR2 sequences are MGHRA and YSYEKL. Germline trimming cut 4 bases from V and 6 bases from J; bases unmatched to any gene: 7. The CDR3 has 14 amino acids. CDR3 nucleotide sequence: TGCGCCAGCAGCCCGTCGGCAGGGGGCAATGGCTACACCTTC. It yields the protein CASSPSAGGNGYTF.

This rearrangement joins TRBV28 to TRBJ1-1; possibly TRBD1 for D (5 bases). Germline CDR1 MDHEN, CDR2 SYDVKM. CDR3 length: 17 amino acids. Deletions cut 6 bases from V and 1 base from J, with 21 bases between. CDR3 nucleotides: TGTGCCAGCAGCTCTCTCCTCGGGGGGTACGCGAACACTGAAGCTTTCTTT. This sequence encodes CASSSLLGGYANTEAFF.

This clone has just a few counts. This chain joins TRBV19 and TRBJ1-6; TRBD1 agrees at 8 bases. This CDR3 region has 15 residues. After removal of 3 bases from V and 7 bases from J, the junction contained 5 bases not matched to a gene. The germline CDR1 and CDR2 sequences are LNHDA and SQIVND (reference sequence). This CDR3 is CASSITGQANSPLHF. DNA for the CDR3: TGTGCCAGTAGTATTACGGGACAGGCCAATTCACCCCTCCACTTT.

The rearrangement uses TRBV7-2 and TRBJ1-3; a possible D gene is TRBD1 (5 bases). V lost 0 bases, J lost 0 bases, and 9 bases lay in between. The CDR3 is 16 amino acids. Germline CDR1 SGHTA, CDR2 FQGNSA. CDR3 nucleotide sequence: TGTGCCAGCAGCTTAGCCGGGGGATACTCTGGAAACACCATATATTTT. Its translation: CASSLAGGYSGNTIYF.

The chain couples TRBV7-9 to TRBJ1-5; 9 nucleotides line up with TRBD1. The germline gives CDR1 SEHNR, CDR2 FQNEAQ (reference sequence). The CDR3 contains 19 residues. V lost 0 bases to trimming and J lost 1 base; unmatched junction nucleotides: 10. This CDR3 reads CASSLAGGTGIESNQPQHF. The CDR3 DNA follows: TGTGCCAGCAGCTTAGCAGGGGGGACAGGGATTGAGAGCAATCAGCCCCAGCATTTT.

The chain links TRBV28 to TRBJ1-5; possible D gene TRBD1, 5 bases. CDR3 length equals 17 residues. V was shortened by 7 bases and J by 3 bases, with 22 bases between the two germline ends. CDR1 and CDR2 (germline): MDHEN, SYDVKM. CDR3 residues: CASTYFGGSGDNQPQHF. CDR3 DNA sequence: TGTGCCAGCACCTACTTCGGCGGTTCGGGGGACAATCAGCCCCAGCATTTT.

The chain has TRBV9 and TRBJ1-2, with D uncertain. Germline CDR1 SGDLS, CDR2 YYNGEE. The CDR3 totals 15 residues. The V end lost 6 bases, the J end lost 4 bases, and 19 bases lay between the germline ends. CDR3 DNA sequence: TGTGCCAGCACCCCCTCAGGCGGGTCTGGCTATGGCTACACCTTC. Protein product: CASTPSGGSGYGYTF.

This rearrangement joins TRBV9 to TRBJ2-1; 10 positions agree with TRBD2. Unmatched junction bases numbered 7, after V lost 4 bases and J lost 6 bases. The CDR3 length is 15 residues. Germline lookup yields CDR1 SGDLS and CDR2 YYNGEE. DNA of the CDR3: TGTGCCAGCAGCTTGACCGGGACTAGCGTCAATGAGCAGTTCTTC. Its translation is CASSLTGTSVNEQFF.

This clone was counted once. The chain is built from TRBV19 and TRBJ1-1; a possible D gene is TRBD1 (5 bases). In germline, CDR1 is LNHDA, CDR2 SQIVND (reference sequence). The CDR3 consists of 15 residues. Trimming removed 7 bases from V and 4 bases from J, with 19 bases in between. The CDR3 DNA is TGTGCCAGTACCCCAATCTCAGGGATTTTCACTGAAGCTTTCTTT. Residues: CASTPISGIFTEAFF. Based on the CDR3 plus reference TRBV19 and TRBJ1-1, the full variable domain is DGGITQSPKYLFRKEGQNVTLSCEQNLNHDAMYWYRQDPGQGLRLIYYSQIVNDFQKGDIAEGYSVSREKKESFPLTVTSAQKNPTAFYLCASTPISGIFTEAFFGQGTRLTVV.

The chain combines TRBV9 with TRBJ2-7; TRBD2 agrees at 9 bases. The CDR3 spans 14 residues. From germline, CDR1 is SGDLS and CDR2 YYNGEE. The V segment lost 4 bases and the J segment 5 bases; nucleotides outside the gene matches: 7. The CDR3: CASSPRLAGNEQYF. The CDR3 DNA is TGTGCCAGCAGCCCTCGTCTAGCGGGAAACGAGCAGTACTTC.

In nucleotides, the CDR3 is TGTGCCTGGAGTGTGGGGCAGGGGGATGGCTACACCTTC. Translating it yields CAWSVGQGDGYTF. V and J are TRBV30 and TRBJ1-2, with 7 positions matching TRBD1. J was trimmed by 6 bases and V by 0 bases; bases with no gene match: 4. The CDR3 has 13 amino acids. Germline CDR1 is GTSNPN and CDR2 is SVGIG (reference sequence).

This clone was seen only once. The chain combines TRBV7-2 with TRBJ2-4; 12 bases agree with TRBD2. CDR3 length: 16 amino acids. Germline V CDR1 and CDR2: SGHTA, FQGNSA. The V segment lost 0 bases and the J segment 5 bases; nucleotides outside the gene matches: 2. As DNA, the CDR3 is TGTGCCAGCAGCTTAGCCGCTAGCGGGGGGGAAAACATTCAGTACTTC. It yields the protein CASSLAASGGENIQYF.

The rearrangement joins TRBV11-2 to TRBJ1-1, with D unclear. CDR1 and CDR2 (germline): SGHAT, FQNNGV. Trimming pared 5 bases from V and 5 bases from J, leaving 18 bases between. The length of the CDR3 is 15 residues. This CDR3 reads CASSPDQGRGTEAFF. In nucleotides, the CDR3 is TGTGCCAGCAGCCCCGATCAAGGGCGCGGGACTGAAGCTTTCTTT.

The V call is TRBV5-1, the J call TRBJ1-2; 10 positions agree with TRBD1. Germline CDR1 reads SGHRS; CDR2 reads YFSETQ. V dropped 0 bases and J dropped 8; count of bases not matched to a gene: 4. This CDR3 spans 14 amino acids. The CDR3 bases are TGCGCCAGCAGCTTGGCTGGACAGGGGGACGGCTACACCTTC. Translated: CASSLAGQGDGYTF.